A selection of T cell receptor beta chains follows, all from one sample in a study of beta chain features in type 1 diabetes. Assay: immunoSEQ multiplex PCR; the TCRdb copy retains only in-frame clones and omits some. The repertoire holds tens of thousands of clones, with roughly a third as singletons. Sequenced input: stem cell memory CD4+ T cells from blood. The receptors originated from a woman aged 18-29 years in good health. The CDR3 runs from the conserved cysteine through the conserved F or W. D genes are given only for firm matches. Size is stated for part of the rows, as once, few or many counts, or as a class when the clone is expanded.

D	J	V	size	DNA	CDR3
NA	TRBJ1-5	TRBV4-3	NA	TGCGCCAGCAGCCAAGATGAGCAGGGTCAGCCCCAGCATTTT	CASSQDEQGQPQHF
TRBD1	TRBJ1-1	TRBV29-1	NA	TGCAGCGTTGGGTTCGGACAGGGTGGCACTGAAGCTTTCTTT	CSVGFGQGGTEAFF
NA	TRBJ1-5	TRBV7-2	NA	TGTGCCAGCAGCACAACAGGGTATAGCAATCAGCCCCAGCATTTT	CASSTTGYSNQPQHF
TRBD1	TRBJ1-2	TRBV30	few	TGTGCCTGGGCCGGCTATACCCTAGGACAGGGGGGTGGCTACACCTTC	CAWAGYTLGQGGGYTF
NA	TRBJ2-7	TRBV5-4	few	TGTGCCAGCAGCTTACCTGACAGGACGTGGGGGGAGCAGTACTTC	CASSLPDRTWGEQYF
NA	TRBJ1-2	TRBV7-2	few	TGTGCCAGCAGCCTAAACCAAAAAGGCTACACCTTC	CASSLNQKGYTF
TRBD1	TRBJ2-3	TRBV18	few	TGTGCCAGCTCCCACCAATCGGGACAGGGCCCAGATACGCAGTATTTT	CASSHQSGQGPDTQYF
TRBD2	TRBJ2-5	TRBV4-1	few	TGCGCCAGCAGCCAGAGGCTAGCGGGAGCCGGGGAGACCCAGTACTTC	CASSQRLAGAGETQYF
NA	TRBJ2-1	TRBV2	NA	TGTGCCAGCAGTGAACAGGGGAACAATGAGCAGTTCTTC	CASSEQGNNEQFF
TRBD2	TRBJ2-1	TRBV11-2	NA	TGTGCCAGCAGGTCACTAGCGGGGGGTAATGAGCAGTTCTTC	CASRSLAGGNEQFF
NA	TRBJ1-2	TRBV6-1	NA	TGTGCCATTTCGGACGGGAGTCATGGCTACACCTTC	CAISDGSHGYTF
NA	TRBJ2-1	TRBV5-1	NA	TGCGCCAGCAGCCCCTCGGTGGTAGCGGTCCTGAATGAGCAGTTCTTC	CASSPSVVAVLNEQFF
TRBD1	TRBJ1-2	TRBV5-1	NA	TGCGCCAGCAGCGGAGGGACAGTAATTAACTATGGCTACACCTTC	CASSGGTVINYGYTF
TRBD1	TRBJ1-1	TRBV11-3	NA	TGTGCCAGCAGCAATCGACAGGGTGAAGCTTTCTTT	CASSNRQGEAFF
NA	TRBJ2-5	TRBV5-1	NA	TGCGCCAGCAGCCCCGGAGAGACCCAGTACTTC	CASSPGETQYF
NA	TRBJ2-1	TRBV7-2	NA	TGTGCCAGCAGCGCTTCCCTTAGCCCCCGAGCGATCAGTGAGCAGTTCTTC	CASSASLSPRAISEQFF
NA	TRBJ1-5	TRBV9	many	TGTGCCAGCAACGACGGGGGAGGGAATCAGCCCCAGCATTTT	CASNDGGGNQPQHF
NA	TRBJ2-7	TRBV5-1	NA	TGCGCCAGCAGCTTGGCCGGGGGAGGATACGAGCAGTACTTC	CASSLAGGGYEQYF
NA	TRBJ1-1	TRBV4-2	few	TGTGCCAGCAGCCTCCAAAACAGGAACACTGAAGCTTTCTTT	CASSLQNRNTEAFF
TRBD1	TRBJ2-5	TRBV11-2	NA	TGTGCCAGCAGCGTCAGGGACAGGGGGCTAGAGACCCAGTACTTC	CASSVRDRGLETQYF
NA	TRBJ1-4	TRBV4-3	NA	TGCGCCAGCAGCCCCAGGTACGGGGGGCGAGGTGAAAAACTGTTTTTT	CASSPRYGGRGEKLFF
NA	TRBJ1-1	TRBV18	few	TGTGCCAGCTCCCCGGACACTGAAGCTTTCTTT	CASSPDTEAFF
TRBD2	TRBJ2-7	TRBV15	NA	TGTGCCACCAGAAATACGGGAGGAAGTTACGAGCAGTACTTC	CATRNTGGSYEQYF
NA	TRBJ2-7	TRBV7-2	NA	TGTGCCAGCAGCTATCCCCCCGGGTTCGAGCAGTACTTC	CASSYPPGFEQYF
TRBD1	TRBJ2-7	TRBV27	NA	TGTGCCAGCAGTTTCCTGGACAGGGATTCCTACGAGCAGTACTTC	CASSFLDRDSYEQYF
TRBD2	TRBJ2-7	TRBV11-2	few	TGTGCCAGCAGCTTAGATATAGCGGGAGCCCACGAGCAGTACTTC	CASSLDIAGAHEQYF
NA	TRBJ2-5	TRBV1	NA	TGCACCAGCAGCCAACCCGAGGGACAGACAGAGGAGACCCAGTACTTC	CTSSQPEGQTEETQYF